A single sample is the source of the 30 T cell receptor beta chains below, sequenced in a study of blood T cell repertoires in COVID-19. Produced via immunoSEQ multiplex PCR; TCRdb's table is partial and in-frame only. This table holds 250,000 to 350,000 clones, approximately 86% found once. Source material: peripheral blood. These receptors came from a man younger than 35 with active or convalescent COVID-19.

This clone has more than one count but fewer than ten. The same CDR3 arises from other DNA sequences in this sample as well. V is TRBV18 and J is TRBJ2-3; 7 nucleotides match TRBD2. Unmatched junction bases numbered 4, after V lost 3 bases and J lost 1 base. The CDR3 sequence is 15 residues long. Germline V CDR1 and CDR2: KGHSH, LQKENI. The CDR3 loop is CASSPQGGGTDTQYF. CDR3 bases: TGTGCCAGCTCACCCCAGGGAGGGGGCACAGATACGCAGTATTTT.

The V gene is TRBV5-8, the J gene TRBJ2-7; D ambiguous. Germline CDR1 is SGHTS and CDR2 is YDEGEE. Deletions cut 5 bases from V and 5 bases from J, with 14 bases between. The CDR3 covers 13 residues. CDR3 sequence: CASSFVIADEQYF. In DNA, the CDR3 is TGTGCCAGCAGTTTTGTTATCGCGGACGAGCAGTACTTC.

The V and J genes are TRBV11-3 and TRBJ1-1; possible D gene TRBD1, 6 bases. Trimming took 4 bases from V and 11 from J, leaving 11 bases between them. The CDR3 runs 11 residues. The germline V gene encodes CDR1 SGHNT and CDR2 YENEEA. CDR3 nucleotides: TGTGCCAGCAGCTCGGGGAGGGGGGCTTTCTTT. Protein sequence: CASSSGRGAFF.

This chain links TRBV4-3 with TRBJ1-2; maybe TRBD1 (6 bases). Per germline, CDR1 LGHNA and CDR2 YSLEER. V dropped 4 bases and J dropped 2 bases, with 11 bases sitting between them. The CDR3 runs 14 residues. The CDR3, as DNA: TGCGCCAGCAGCCCGGGACATGAAAACTATGGCTACACCTTC. Protein sequence: CASSPGHENYGYTF.

The chain joins TRBV10-1 to TRBJ2-2, with a tentative D call TRBD1 (6 bases). V was shortened by 8 bases and J by 0 bases, with 13 bases between the two germline ends. The germline V gene encodes CDR1 WNHNN and CDR2 SYGVQD (reference sequence). The CDR3 spans 15 residues. In DNA form, the CDR3 reads TGCGCCAGCTCCCTGGACAGCGCGAACACCGGGGAGCTGTTTTTT. Its translation is CASSLDSANTGELFF.

V is TRBV21-1 and J is TRBJ2-7; no check of the table's D call, TRBD2, against the DNA was made. TRBV21-1 is termed a pseudogene. This CDR3 comprises 14 residues. The CDR3 loop is CASSKAHGEDEQYF. The DNA for the CDR3 is TGTGCCAGCAGCAAAGCGCACGGGGAGGACGAGCAGTACTTC.

The chain employs TRBV4-3 and TRBJ1-1; D is uncertain. There are 14 residues in the CDR3. V was clipped by 1 base and J by 5 bases, with 11 bases between them. CDR1 is LGHNA, CDR2 YSLEER, per germline. The CDR3 nucleotides are TGCGCCAGCAGCCAAGGTTGGGAGGAGACTGAAGCTTTCTTT. Its protein product is CASSQGWEETEAFF.

This rearrangement joins TRBV15 to TRBJ2-2; weak D call: TRBD2 (5 bases). The V and J ends lost 0 bases and 4 bases respectively, with 15 bases between them. This CDR3 spans 17 amino acids. Germline CDR1 reads LNHNV; CDR2 reads YYDKDF (reference sequence). The CDR3 region has the DNA TGTGCCACCAGCAGAGAGTTGAGGGAGTGGGTCACCGGGGAGCTGTTTTTT. It codes for CATSRELREWVTGELFF.

The chain combines TRBV27 with TRBJ1-4; D unclear. V dropped 2 bases and J dropped 4 bases, with 8 bases sitting between them. This CDR3 has 14 amino acids. Germline V gives CDR1 MNHEY, CDR2 SMNVEV (reference sequence). CDR3 protein: CASSLGSGNEKLFF. Here the CDR3 DNA reads TGTGCCAGCAGTTTAGGTTCGGGTAATGAAAAACTGTTTTTT.

The V gene is TRBV5-6, the J gene TRBJ1-6; perhaps TRBD1 as D (5 bases). The CDR3 is 15 residues long. V was trimmed by 4 bases and J by 7 bases, leaving 15 bases between them. Germline V gene lookup returns CDR1 SGHDT and CDR2 YYEEEE. The CDR3 protein is CASSRYGARNSPLHF. For the CDR3, the DNA is TGTGCCAGCAGCCGATATGGGGCCCGAAATTCACCCCTCCACTTT.

In nucleotides, the CDR3 is TGTGCCAGCAGTGAGCAGGGGGGCCTAATAGAAAAACTGTTTTTT. Translating gives CASSEQGGLIEKLFF. The rearrangement links TRBV25-1 to TRBJ1-4, with 7 bases aligning to TRBD1. V lost 3 bases and J lost 8; bases outside the gene matches: 9. The length of the CDR3 is 15 residues. Germline V gene lookup returns CDR1 MGHDK and CDR2 SYGVNS. Full variable domain (outside the CDR3, taken from reference TRBV25-1 and TRBJ1-4): EADIYQTPRYLVIGTGKKITLECSQTMGHDKMYWYQQDPGMELHLIHYSYGVNSTEKGDLSSESTVSRIRTEHFPLTLESARPSHTSQYLCASSEQGGLIEKLFFGSGTQLSVL.

The CDR3 region has the DNA TGCGCCAGCAGCTTGGGGACTAGCGGGCACAATGAGCAGTTCTTC. Its translation: CASSLGTSGHNEQFF. V is TRBV5-1 and J is TRBJ2-1; 11 nucleotides match TRBD2. V dropped 0 bases and J dropped 5; count of bases not matched to a gene: 1. Germline V gene data show CDR1 as SGHRS and CDR2 as YFSETQ. The CDR3 extends over 15 amino acids.

The CDR3 sequence: CASSDGYQNTEAFF. The CDR3, as DNA: TGTGCCAGTAGCGACGGGTACCAAAACACTGAAGCTTTCTTT. The chain is built from TRBV19 and TRBJ1-1; D call uncertain. From germline, CDR1 is LNHDA and CDR2 SQIVND (reference sequence). The CDR3 sequence is 14 residues long. V gave up 6 bases and J gave up 2 bases, with 13 bases separating them.

This rearrangement joins TRBV5-1 to TRBJ2-7; 8 nucleotides align to TRBD1. The CDR3 is 16 amino acids. V was pared by 0 bases and J by 2 bases, with 7 bases of the junction left unmatched. Germline V gene lookup returns CDR1 SGHRS and CDR2 YFSETQ. Written as DNA, the CDR3 is TGCGCCAGCAGCTTGGGACGGACAGGGTCCCCCTACGAGCAGTACTTC. This codes for CASSLGRTGSPYEQYF. Combining the CDR3 with reference TRBV5-1 and TRBJ2-7 gives the whole variable domain KAGVTQTPRYLIKTRGQQVTLSCSPISGHRSVSWYQQTPGQGLQFLFEYFSETQRNKGNFPGRFSGRQFSNSRSEMNVSTLELGDSALYLCASSLGRTGSPYEQYFGPGTRLTVT.

V gene TRBV4-1 combines with J gene TRBJ2-7; D gene ambiguous. This CDR3 is built from 16 residues. Germline values: CDR1 MGHRA, CDR2 YSYEKL. The germline V and J ends were trimmed by 0 bases and 2 bases, with 14 bases remaining between them. CDR3 sequence (DNA): TGCGCCAGCAGCCAAGAAGAGTATGGTACCCCCTACGAGCAGTACTTC. This sequence encodes CASSQEEYGTPYEQYF.

This sequence joins TRBV15 and TRBJ2-7; D may be TRBD2 (5 bases). Deletions cut 0 bases from V and 2 bases from J, with 14 bases between. The CDR3 contains 16 residues. Germline CDR1 reads LNHNV; CDR2 reads YYDKDF (reference sequence). The CDR3 protein is CATSRDRASLAYEQYF. In DNA form, the CDR3 reads TGTGCCACCAGCAGAGATAGGGCTAGCCTAGCCTACGAGCAGTACTTC.

V and J are TRBV4-1 and TRBJ2-1; perhaps TRBD1 as D (5 bases). The germline V gene encodes CDR1 MGHRA and CDR2 YSYEKL. V was clipped by 4 bases and J by 8 bases, with 15 bases between them. The CDR3 has 14 amino acids. Here the CDR3 reads CASSLQGVGDEQFF. The DNA for the CDR3 is TGCGCCAGCAGCCTGCAAGGGGTTGGCGATGAGCAGTTCTTC.

The chain combines TRBV19 with TRBJ2-7; D possibly corresponds to TRBD1 (6 bases). Germline loops: CDR1 LNHDA, CDR2 SQIVND (reference sequence). The CDR3 has 13 amino acids. V lost 5 bases and J 3 bases, leaving 11 bases between the germline ends. The CDR3 coding sequence is TGTGCCAGTAGTCAAGGACAGATCTACGAGCAGTACTTC. It is translated as CASSQGQIYEQYF.

The chain is built from TRBV19 and TRBJ2-7, with TRBD1 identical over 9 bases. The CDR3 spans 15 residues. Germline V gene data show CDR1 as LNHDA and CDR2 as SQIVND (reference sequence). The ends lost 6 bases at V and 2 bases at J; junction bases unmatched: 8. CDR3 coding DNA: TGTGCCAGTAGCTGGGGGGACAGGGAGACCTACGAGCAGTACTTC. This codes for CASSWGDRETYEQYF.

This clone appeared a single time. CDR3: CASSFFQNGNTIYF. CDR3 nucleotides: TGTGCCAGCAGTTTTTTCCAGAATGGAAACACCATATATTTT. The genes are TRBV28 and TRBJ1-3; D is unclear. The CDR3 spans 14 residues. The V and J ends lost 3 bases and 3 bases respectively, with 9 bases between them. Germline V gene data show CDR1 as MDHEN and CDR2 as SYDVKM.

J is TRBJ1-6 and V is TRBV7-9; TRBD1 aligns across 8 bases. This CDR3 is 19 amino acids long. The ends lost 5 bases at V and 0 bases at J; junction bases unmatched: 12. Germline CDR1 SEHNR, CDR2 FQNEAQ (reference sequence). CDR3 DNA: TGTGCCAGCAGCCGCGACGGACAGGGATCGAGCTCCTATAATTCACCCCTCCACTTT. Translated, it gives CASSRDGQGSSSYNSPLHF.

V usage is TRBV9 and J usage is TRBJ2-2, with 7 bases matching TRBD2. V was pared by 4 bases and J by 1 base, with 10 bases of the junction left unmatched. Germline V CDR1 and CDR2: SGDLS, YYNGEE. This CDR3 has 17 residues. The CDR3 DNA reads as TGTGCCAGCAGCCCTCCCGCTGGGGGGGTGAACACCGGGGAGCTGTTTTTT. Encoded protein: CASSPPAGGVNTGELFF.

This clone came up once. V usage is TRBV7-9 and J usage is TRBJ2-2; 7 bases line up with TRBD1. CDR3 length: 16 amino acids. Per the germline V gene, CDR1 is SEHNR and CDR2 is FQNEAQ (reference sequence). V dropped 5 bases and J dropped 4; count of bases not matched to a gene: 10. The CDR3: CASSGDDRVSTGELFF. The CDR3, as DNA: TGTGCCAGCAGCGGGGATGACAGGGTGAGCACCGGGGAGCTGTTTTTT. Based on the CDR3 plus reference TRBV7-9 and TRBJ2-2, the full variable domain is DTGVSQNPRHKITKRGQNVTFRCDPISEHNRLYWYRQTLGQGPEFLTYFQNEAQLEKSRLLSDRFSAERPKGSFSTLEIQRTEQGDSAMYLCASSGDDRVSTGELFFGEGSRLTVL.

This clone was detected only once. This chain joins TRBV7-8 and TRBJ2-7, with 8 nucleotides matching TRBD1. The CDR3 is 13 amino acids. The V gene's germline CDR1 is SGHVS and CDR2 FQNEAQ. The V gene end was trimmed by 5 bases and the J gene end by 5 bases; junction bases not matched to a gene: 5. The CDR3 region has the DNA TGTGCCAGCAGCCGGACAGGGCTGAACGAGCAGTACTTC. Its translation is CASSRTGLNEQYF.

CDR3 DNA sequence: TGCGCCAGCAGCCAAGGCCCGTCACAGGGTAGCTACGAGCAGTACTTC. Its translation is CASSQGPSQGSYEQYF. The rearrangement joins TRBV4-1 to TRBJ2-7; D may be TRBD1 (6 bases). CDR1 is MGHRA and CDR2 is YSYEKL in the germline V gene. V was cut by 1 base and J by 3 bases, with 16 bases left in between. The CDR3 is made up of 16 amino acids.

The chain has TRBV5-4 and TRBJ1-5; D ambiguous. CDR1 is SGHNT and CDR2 is YYREEE in the germline V gene (reference sequence). The V end lost 3 bases, the J end lost 1 base, and 8 bases lay between the germline ends. The CDR3 is 14 amino acids. The CDR3 protein is CASSSPGSNQPQHF. The CDR3 DNA is TGTGCCAGCAGCTCCCCGGGGAGCAATCAGCCCCAGCATTTT.

This sequence joins TRBV7-8 and TRBJ2-7; TRBD1 agrees at 8 bases. The CDR3 loop spans 15 amino acids. With V trimmed by 5 bases and J by 4 bases, 10 bases remained unmatched. Germline loops: CDR1 SGHVS, CDR2 FQNEAQ. The DNA for the CDR3 is TGTGCCAGCAGCGCTGGGACAGGAAAAATATACGAGCAGTACTTC. Residues: CASSAGTGKIYEQYF.

The V call is TRBV27, the J call TRBJ1-1; D remains unclear. Germline CDR1 MNHEY, CDR2 SMNVEV (reference sequence). The CDR3 extends over 14 amino acids. V was clipped by 2 bases and J by 8 bases, with 15 bases between them. Here the CDR3 reads CASSLGAGREEAFF. The CDR3 DNA reads TGTGCCAGCAGTTTAGGAGCGGGGAGGGAAGAAGCTTTCTTT.

The gene calls are TRBV7-9 and TRBJ2-3, with D perhaps matching TRBD1 (6 bases). Germline V gene data show CDR1 as SEHNR and CDR2 as FQNEAQ (reference sequence). The CDR3 spans 17 residues. V was cut by 4 bases and J by 0 bases, with 17 bases left in between. CDR3 in amino acids: CASSWALGTTSTDTQYF. For the CDR3, the DNA is TGTGCCAGCAGCTGGGCGTTAGGGACAACGAGCACAGATACGCAGTATTTT.

This clone occurred once. The chain employs TRBV2 and TRBJ1-6; D unresolved. With 6 bases removed from V and 6 bases from J, the gap between germline ends came to 6 bases. CDR3 length: 12 residues. CDR1 and CDR2 (germline): SNHLY, FYNNEI. Written as DNA, the CDR3 is TGTGCCAGCAGACAGTTTAATTCACCCCTCCACTTT. Translating it yields CASRQFNSPLHF.